Sequencing of this T cell receptor beta chain was carried out in a study of cytomegalovirus exposure and HLA in healthy donors. With 60 Vbeta and 13 Jbeta primers, the PCR was carried out. The protocol was immunoSEQ multiplex PCR, while the TCRdb copy is restricted to in-frame clones and leaves out a portion. The sample has about 76,000 clones, about 77% seen once. Regarding the study as a whole: Per a prior analysis, the majority of TCR beta V segments were productive roughly 87% or roughly 30% of the time. TRBV6-2, TRBV6-3 and some other V segments were unresolvable in 87-base-pair reads.

This clone has more than one count but fewer than ten. What it recognizes is unknown. V gave up 1 base and J gave up 2 bases; unmatched junction bases: 7. CDR1 and CDR2 from the germline V gene are SEHNR and FQNEAQ (reference sequence). The CDR3 covers 18 residues. This sequence originates from a male donor in good health and CMV-seropositive. Sequencing was done on a sample of PBMCs. The gene calls are TRBV7-9 and TRBJ2-1, with 11 bases that match TRBD2. The CDR3 nucleotides are TGTGCCAGCAGCTTAGGGGGAGGACTAGCGGGTCCCTACAATGAGCAGTTCTTC. Translating it yields CASSLGGGLAGPYNEQFF.